Listed below are T cell receptor beta chains from one sample, sequenced in a study of blood T cell repertoires in COVID-19. The table came from immunoSEQ multiplex PCR; TCRdb's copy has only in-frame clones and leaves some out. Here the sample spans 200,000 to 250,000 clones, under 90% being singletons. Specimen: peripheral blood. The source of these receptors is a woman older than 75 with acute or convalescent COVID-19. Each CDR3 is given with its conserved first and last residue. D genes are given only for firm matches. Size is stated for part of the rows, as once, few or many counts, or as a class when the clone is expanded.

v_call: TRBV7-2; d_call: TRBD1; clone_size: -; j_call: TRBJ1-4; cdr3_aa: CASSTDRATNEKLFF; cdr3_nt: TGTGCCAGCAGCACCGACAGGGCTACTAATGAAAAACTGTTTTTT
v_call: TRBV19; d_call: TRBD2; clone_size: -; j_call: TRBJ2-5; cdr3_aa: CAVSGGAVETQYF; cdr3_nt: TGTGCCGTTAGCGGGGGGGCCGTAGAGACCCAGTACTTC
v_call: TRBV29-1; d_call: -; clone_size: -; j_call: TRBJ2-3; cdr3_aa: CSISQEAPDTQYF; cdr3_nt: TGCAGCATTTCTCAGGAGGCGCCAGATACGCAGTATTTT
v_call: TRBV6-6; d_call: -; clone_size: -; j_call: TRBJ1-4; cdr3_aa: CASSLADRYNEKLFF; cdr3_nt: TGTGCCAGCAGTTTGGCGGACAGATATAATGAAAAACTGTTTTTT
v_call: TRBV7-2; d_call: -; clone_size: -; j_call: TRBJ1-6; cdr3_aa: CASSLAGARNNSPLHF; cdr3_nt: TGTGCCAGCAGCTTAGCAGGGGCGAGGAACAATTCACCCCTCCACTTT
v_call: TRBV7-2; d_call: TRBD2; clone_size: -; j_call: TRBJ2-5; cdr3_aa: CASSVGLAEETQYF; cdr3_nt: TGTGCCAGCAGCGTCGGACTAGCGGAAGAGACCCAGTACTTC
v_call: TRBV7-9; d_call: -; clone_size: -; j_call: TRBJ1-2; cdr3_aa: CASSLIGWASGGYTF; cdr3_nt: TGTGCCAGCAGCTTAATCGGGTGGGCGTCGGGAGGCTACACCTTC
v_call: TRBV6-5; d_call: -; clone_size: -; j_call: TRBJ1-3; cdr3_aa: CASHSSGNTIYF; cdr3_nt: TGTGCCAGCCACAGCTCTGGAAACACCATATATTTT
v_call: TRBV6-1; d_call: TRBD1; clone_size: once; j_call: TRBJ2-5; cdr3_aa: CASSETRTGGETQYF; cdr3_nt: TGTGCCAGCAGTGAAACACGGACAGGGGGAGAGACCCAGTACTTC
v_call: TRBV27; d_call: -; clone_size: -; j_call: TRBJ2-1; cdr3_aa: CASSSEGTYNEQFF; cdr3_nt: TGTGCCAGCAGCTCTGAGGGGACTTACAATGAGCAGTTCTTC
v_call: TRBV19; d_call: -; clone_size: many; j_call: TRBJ2-5; cdr3_aa: CASSIGTSPYQETQYF; cdr3_nt: TGTGCCAGTAGTATAGGGACTTCTCCGTACCAAGAGACCCAGTACTTC
v_call: TRBV5-1; d_call: -; clone_size: -; j_call: TRBJ1-2; cdr3_aa: CASSPDGGPGYTF; cdr3_nt: TGCGCCAGCAGCCCGGATGGAGGGCCTGGCTACACCTTC
v_call: TRBV9; d_call: TRBD2; clone_size: -; j_call: TRBJ2-1; cdr3_aa: CASSVDLAGGPGEQFF; cdr3_nt: TGTGCCAGCAGCGTAGATTTAGCGGGGGGGCCGGGTGAGCAGTTCTTC
v_call: TRBV25-1; d_call: -; clone_size: -; j_call: TRBJ2-5; cdr3_aa: CASQVWGRETQYF; cdr3_nt: TGTGCCTCACAGGTCTGGGGAAGGGAGACCCAGTACTTC
v_call: TRBV9; d_call: TRBD1; clone_size: few; j_call: TRBJ1-4; cdr3_aa: CASSVRQGPGEKLFF; cdr3_nt: TGTGCCAGCAGCGTTAGACAGGGGCCCGGTGAAAAACTGTTTTTT
v_call: TRBV6-5; d_call: -; clone_size: -; j_call: TRBJ1-1; cdr3_aa: CASSIGQLNTEAFF; cdr3_nt: TGTGCCAGCAGTATAGGACAGCTGAACACTGAAGCTTTCTTT
v_call: TRBV5-5; d_call: -; clone_size: once; j_call: TRBJ1-3; cdr3_aa: CASSLALSAGNTIYF; cdr3_nt: TGTGCCAGCAGCTTGGCCTTGTCCGCTGGAAACACCATATATTTT
v_call: TRBV5-5; d_call: TRBD2; clone_size: -; j_call: TRBJ2-1; cdr3_aa: CASNPGLAGGSNYNEQFF; cdr3_nt: TGTGCCAGCAACCCCGGACTAGCGGGGGGGTCAAACTACAATGAGCAGTTCTTC
v_call: TRBV2; d_call: TRBD1; clone_size: -; j_call: TRBJ1-4; cdr3_aa: CASSVDRGLEKLFF; cdr3_nt: TGTGCCAGCAGTGTGGACAGGGGGTTGGAAAAACTGTTTTTT
v_call: TRBV19; d_call: TRBD1; clone_size: -; j_call: TRBJ1-2; cdr3_aa: CASSIGQGALGYTF; cdr3_nt: TGTGCCAGTAGTATTGGACAGGGGGCCTTGGGCTACACCTTC
v_call: TRBV9; d_call: -; clone_size: -; j_call: TRBJ2-3; cdr3_aa: CASSVAQGGTDTQYF; cdr3_nt: TGTGCCAGCAGCGTAGCCCAGGGGGGTACAGATACGCAGTATTTT
v_call: TRBV6-5; d_call: TRBD1; clone_size: -; j_call: TRBJ2-3; cdr3_aa: CASRGQGRGTDTQYF; cdr3_nt: TGTGCCAGCAGGGGACAGGGAAGGGGGACAGATACGCAGTATTTT
v_call: TRBV11-3; d_call: -; clone_size: -; j_call: TRBJ2-5; cdr3_aa: CASSLVNLEETQYF; cdr3_nt: TGTGCCAGCAGCTTAGTAAACCTCGAGGAGACCCAGTACTTC
v_call: TRBV5-5; d_call: -; clone_size: -; j_call: TRBJ2-6; cdr3_aa: CASSLGLQGLSSGANVLTF; cdr3_nt: TGTGCCAGCAGCTTGGGGCTGCAGGGACTCTCCTCTGGGGCCAACGTCCTGACTTTC
v_call: TRBV7-2; d_call: TRBD2; clone_size: -; j_call: TRBJ2-2; cdr3_aa: CASSPPRGLAGRNTGELFF; cdr3_nt: TGTGCCAGCAGCCCTCCTCGGGGACTAGCGGGGAGGAACACCGGGGAGCTGTTTTTT
v_call: TRBV14; d_call: TRBD2; clone_size: -; j_call: TRBJ2-2; cdr3_aa: CASSRILAGVGTGELFF; cdr3_nt: TGTGCCAGCAGCCGAATCCTAGCGGGGGTAGGCACCGGGGAGCTGTTTTTT
v_call: TRBV7-9; d_call: TRBD1; clone_size: -; j_call: TRBJ1-1; cdr3_aa: CASSPAGGPTEAFF; cdr3_nt: TGTGCCAGCAGCCCGGCAGGGGGCCCCACTGAAGCTTTCTTT
v_call: TRBV6-5; d_call: -; clone_size: once; j_call: TRBJ1-6; cdr3_aa: CASHWGGAYNSPLHF; cdr3_nt: TGTGCCAGCCATTGGGGGGGAGCCTATAATTCACCCCTCCACTTT
v_call: TRBV5-6; d_call: TRBD1; clone_size: -; j_call: TRBJ1-5; cdr3_aa: CASSWDREQPQHF; cdr3_nt: TGTGCCAGCAGCTGGGACAGGGAACAGCCCCAGCATTTT
v_call: TRBV2; d_call: -; clone_size: few; j_call: TRBJ2-2; cdr3_aa: CASNTVSGELFF; cdr3_nt: TGTGCCAGCAATACGGTATCCGGGGAGCTGTTTTTT
v_call: TRBV9; d_call: -; clone_size: -; j_call: TRBJ1-5; cdr3_aa: CASSVAGARGQPQHF; cdr3_nt: TGTGCCAGCAGCGTAGCAGGAGCTAGGGGGCAGCCCCAGCATTTT
v_call: TRBV19; d_call: -; clone_size: -; j_call: TRBJ2-5; cdr3_aa: CASSIDSQETQYF; cdr3_nt: TGTGCCAGTAGTATTGACAGCCAAGAGACCCAGTACTTC
v_call: TRBV30; d_call: -; clone_size: -; j_call: TRBJ2-7; cdr3_aa: CAWSWNRGGSYEQYF; cdr3_nt: TGTGCCTGGAGTTGGAACAGGGGGGGATCCTACGAGCAGTACTTC
v_call: TRBV29-1; d_call: -; clone_size: -; j_call: TRBJ2-1; cdr3_aa: CSVAGQAVLGSEQFF; cdr3_nt: TGCAGCGTTGCTGGCCAGGCGGTCTTGGGGAGTGAGCAGTTCTTC
v_call: TRBV23-1; d_call: TRBD2; clone_size: -; j_call: TRBJ2-1; cdr3_aa: CASSDGLAGDPSSYNEQFF; cdr3_nt: TGCGCCAGCAGCGACGGACTAGCGGGGGACCCGAGCTCCTACAATGAGCAGTTCTTC
v_call: TRBV3-1/TRBV3-2; d_call: -; clone_size: -; j_call: TRBJ2-5; cdr3_aa: CASSQGAGAQETQYF; cdr3_nt: TGTGCCAGCAGCCAAGGGGCAGGGGCTCAAGAGACCCAGTACTTC
v_call: TRBV14; d_call: -; clone_size: few; j_call: TRBJ1-5; cdr3_aa: CASSQVRVWEFVESQPQHF; cdr3_nt: TGTGCCAGCAGCCAAGTTCGGGTTTGGGAGTTCGTGGAGTCTCAGCCCCAGCATTTT
v_call: TRBV7-8; d_call: TRBD1; clone_size: -; j_call: TRBJ1-6; cdr3_aa: CASSFQGADSPLHF; cdr3_nt: TGTGCCAGCAGCTTTCAGGGGGCTGATTCACCCCTCCACTTT